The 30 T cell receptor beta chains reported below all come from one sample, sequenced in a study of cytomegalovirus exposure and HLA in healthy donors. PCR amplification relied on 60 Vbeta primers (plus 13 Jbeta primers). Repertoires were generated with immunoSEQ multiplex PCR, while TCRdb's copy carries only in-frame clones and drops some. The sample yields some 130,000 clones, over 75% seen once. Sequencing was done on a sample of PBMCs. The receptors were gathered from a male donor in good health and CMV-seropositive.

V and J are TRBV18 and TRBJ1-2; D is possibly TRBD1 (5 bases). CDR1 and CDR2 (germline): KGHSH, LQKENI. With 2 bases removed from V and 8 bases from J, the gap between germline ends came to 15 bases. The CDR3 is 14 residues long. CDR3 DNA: TGTGCCAGCTCACCAACTAGGCAGGGAGGCGGCTACACCTTC. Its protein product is CASSPTRQGGGYTF.

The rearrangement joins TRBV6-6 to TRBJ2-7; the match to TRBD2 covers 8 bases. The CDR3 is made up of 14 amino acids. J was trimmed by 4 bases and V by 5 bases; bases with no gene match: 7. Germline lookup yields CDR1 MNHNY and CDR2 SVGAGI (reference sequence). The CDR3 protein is CASSHLGGRYEQYF. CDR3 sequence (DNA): TGTGCCAGCAGTCATCTCGGCGGGAGGTACGAGCAGTACTTC.

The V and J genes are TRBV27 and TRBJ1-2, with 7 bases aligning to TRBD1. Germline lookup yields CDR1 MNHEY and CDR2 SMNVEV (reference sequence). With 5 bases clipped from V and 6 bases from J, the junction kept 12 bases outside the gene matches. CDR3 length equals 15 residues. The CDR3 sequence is CASSLVTGRGDGYTF. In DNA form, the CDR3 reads TGTGCCAGCAGTCTCGTGACAGGGAGAGGGGATGGCTACACCTTC.

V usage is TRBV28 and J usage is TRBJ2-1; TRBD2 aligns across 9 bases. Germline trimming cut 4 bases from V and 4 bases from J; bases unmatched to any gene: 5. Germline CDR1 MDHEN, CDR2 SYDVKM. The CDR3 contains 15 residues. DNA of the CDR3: TGTGCCAGCAGTTCCATTAGCGGGGGTTACAATGAGCAGTTCTTC. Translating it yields CASSSISGGYNEQFF.

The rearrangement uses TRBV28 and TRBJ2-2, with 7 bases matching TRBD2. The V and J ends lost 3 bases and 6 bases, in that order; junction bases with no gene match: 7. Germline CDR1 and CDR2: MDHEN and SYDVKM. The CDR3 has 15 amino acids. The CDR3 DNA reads TGTGCCAGCAGTTTGGGTCTAGCGGACCCCGGGGAGCTGTTTTTT. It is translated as CASSLGLADPGELFF.

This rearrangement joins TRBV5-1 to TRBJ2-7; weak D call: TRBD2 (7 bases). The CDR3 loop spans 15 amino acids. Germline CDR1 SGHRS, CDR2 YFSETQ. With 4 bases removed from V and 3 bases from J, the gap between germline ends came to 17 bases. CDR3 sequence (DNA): TGCGCCAGCAGCCCCCAGAGGGGGGGGAGCTACGAGCAGTACTTC. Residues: CASSPQRGGSYEQYF. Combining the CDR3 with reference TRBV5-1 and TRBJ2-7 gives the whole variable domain KAGVTQTPRYLIKTRGQQVTLSCSPISGHRSVSWYQQTPGQGLQFLFEYFSETQRNKGNFPGRFSGRQFSNSRSEMNVSTLELGDSALYLCASSPQRGGSYEQYFGPGTRLTVT.

The CDR3 region is CATSVDWDRGAFF. CDR3 in DNA: TGTGCCACCAGCGTCGATTGGGACAGAGGTGCTTTCTTT. This chain uses TRBV15 with TRBJ1-1; 7 bases line up with TRBD1. The CDR3 is made up of 13 amino acids. J lost 11 bases, V lost 5 bases, and 11 bases had no gene match. Germline-derived CDR1 and CDR2 are LNHNV and YYDKDF (reference sequence).

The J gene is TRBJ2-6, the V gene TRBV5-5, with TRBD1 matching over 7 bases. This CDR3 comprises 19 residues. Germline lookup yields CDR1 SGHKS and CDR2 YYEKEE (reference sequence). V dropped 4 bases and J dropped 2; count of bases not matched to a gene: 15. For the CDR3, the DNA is TGTGCCAGCAGCCCATGGTACGGACAGGCAACTACTGGGGCCAACGTCCTGACTTTC. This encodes CASSPWYGQATTGANVLTF.

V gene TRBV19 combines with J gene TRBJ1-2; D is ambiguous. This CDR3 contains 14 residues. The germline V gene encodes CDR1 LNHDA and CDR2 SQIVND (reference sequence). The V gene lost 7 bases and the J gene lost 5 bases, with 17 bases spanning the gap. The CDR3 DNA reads TGTGCCAGTAAGGTCGAGGGTTTCGGGTATGGCTACACCTTC. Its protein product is CASKVEGFGYGYTF.

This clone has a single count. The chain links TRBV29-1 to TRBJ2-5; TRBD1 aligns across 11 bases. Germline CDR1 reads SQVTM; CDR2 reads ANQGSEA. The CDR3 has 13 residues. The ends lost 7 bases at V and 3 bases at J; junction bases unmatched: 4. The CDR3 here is CSASGQGEETQYF. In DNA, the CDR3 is TGCAGCGCCTCGGGACAGGGGGAAGAGACCCAGTACTTC.

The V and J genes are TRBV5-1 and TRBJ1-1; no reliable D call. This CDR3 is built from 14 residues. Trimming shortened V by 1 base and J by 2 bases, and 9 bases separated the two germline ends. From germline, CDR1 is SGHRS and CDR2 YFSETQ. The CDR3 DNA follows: TGCGCCAGCAGCTTGTTCCAGCGTAACACTGAAGCTTTCTTT. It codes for CASSLFQRNTEAFF.

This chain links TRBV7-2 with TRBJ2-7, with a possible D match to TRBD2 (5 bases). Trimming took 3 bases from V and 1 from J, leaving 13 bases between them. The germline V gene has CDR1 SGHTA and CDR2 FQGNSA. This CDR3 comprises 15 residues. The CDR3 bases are TGTGCCAGCAGCTTTGAGAGGGCCCGTTCCTACGAGCAGTACTTC. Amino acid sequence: CASSFERARSYEQYF.

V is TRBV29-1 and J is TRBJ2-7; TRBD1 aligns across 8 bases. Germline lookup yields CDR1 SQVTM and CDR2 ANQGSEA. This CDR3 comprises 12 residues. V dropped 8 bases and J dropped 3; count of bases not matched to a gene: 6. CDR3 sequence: CSSLGQDYEQYF. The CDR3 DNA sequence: TGCAGCTCTCTGGGACAGGACTACGAGCAGTACTTC.

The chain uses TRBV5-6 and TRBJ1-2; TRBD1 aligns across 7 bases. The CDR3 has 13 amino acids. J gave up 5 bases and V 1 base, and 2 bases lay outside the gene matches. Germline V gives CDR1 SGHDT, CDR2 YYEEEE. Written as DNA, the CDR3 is TGTGCCAGCAGCTTGTCCAGGGGGTATGGCTACACCTTC. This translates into CASSLSRGYGYTF.

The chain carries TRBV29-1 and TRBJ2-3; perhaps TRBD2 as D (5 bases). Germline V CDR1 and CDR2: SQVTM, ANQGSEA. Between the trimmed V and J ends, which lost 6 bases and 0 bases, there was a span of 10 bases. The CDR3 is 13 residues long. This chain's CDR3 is CSVRGTSTDTQYF. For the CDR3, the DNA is TGCAGCGTCCGGGGTACTAGCACAGATACGCAGTATTTT.

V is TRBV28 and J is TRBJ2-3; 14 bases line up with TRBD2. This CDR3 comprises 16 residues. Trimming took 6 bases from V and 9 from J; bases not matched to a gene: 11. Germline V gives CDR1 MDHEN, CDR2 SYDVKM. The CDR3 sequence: CASSLGTSGGKGTQYF. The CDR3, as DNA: TGTGCCAGCAGCTTAGGGACTAGCGGGGGAAAGGGGACGCAGTATTTT.

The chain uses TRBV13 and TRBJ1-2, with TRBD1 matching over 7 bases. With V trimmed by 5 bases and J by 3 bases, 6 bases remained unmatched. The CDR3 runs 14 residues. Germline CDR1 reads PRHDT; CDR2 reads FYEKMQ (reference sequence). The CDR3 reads CASSRRDRYYGYTF. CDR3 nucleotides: TGTGCCAGCAGCCGGAGGGACAGATACTATGGCTACACCTTC.

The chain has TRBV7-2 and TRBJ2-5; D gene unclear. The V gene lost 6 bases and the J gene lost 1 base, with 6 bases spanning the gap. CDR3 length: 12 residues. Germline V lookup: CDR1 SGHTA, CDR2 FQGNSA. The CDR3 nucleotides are TGTGCCAGCAGTCCGTCCCAAGAGACCCAGTACTTC. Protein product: CASSPSQETQYF.

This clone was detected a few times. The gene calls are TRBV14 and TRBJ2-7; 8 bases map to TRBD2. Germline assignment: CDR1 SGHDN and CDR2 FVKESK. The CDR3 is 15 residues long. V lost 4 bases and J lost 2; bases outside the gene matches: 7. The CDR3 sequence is CASSPLVGGAYEQYF. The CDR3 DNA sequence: TGTGCCAGCAGCCCCCTCGTCGGGGGGGCCTACGAGCAGTACTTC.

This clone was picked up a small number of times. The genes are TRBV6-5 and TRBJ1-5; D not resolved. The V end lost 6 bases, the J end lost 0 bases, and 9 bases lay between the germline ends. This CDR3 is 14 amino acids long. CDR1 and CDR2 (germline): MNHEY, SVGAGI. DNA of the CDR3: TGTGCCAGCAGCCAGACTAATAGCAATCAGCCCCAGCATTTT. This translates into CASSQTNSNQPQHF.

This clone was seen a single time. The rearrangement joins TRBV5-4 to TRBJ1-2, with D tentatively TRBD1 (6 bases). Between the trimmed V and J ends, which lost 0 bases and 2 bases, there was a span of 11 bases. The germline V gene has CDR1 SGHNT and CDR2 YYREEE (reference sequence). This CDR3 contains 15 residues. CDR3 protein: CASSLADRLNYGYTF. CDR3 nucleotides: TGTGCCAGCAGCTTGGCTGACAGGCTCAACTATGGCTACACCTTC.

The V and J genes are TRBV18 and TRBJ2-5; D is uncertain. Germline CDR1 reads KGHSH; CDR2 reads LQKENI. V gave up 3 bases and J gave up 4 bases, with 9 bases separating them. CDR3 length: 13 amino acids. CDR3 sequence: CASSPQVAETQYF. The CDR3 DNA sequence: TGTGCCAGCTCACCCCAGGTTGCAGAGACCCAGTACTTC.

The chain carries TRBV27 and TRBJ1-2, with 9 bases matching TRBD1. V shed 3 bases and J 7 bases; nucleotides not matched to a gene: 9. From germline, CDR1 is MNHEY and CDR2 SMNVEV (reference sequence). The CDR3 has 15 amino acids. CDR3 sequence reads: CASSFYRDREVGYTF. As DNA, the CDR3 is TGTGCCAGCAGTTTTTACCGGGACAGGGAGGTTGGCTACACCTTC.

The CDR3 reads CASSLLAGSHEQYF. Written as DNA, the CDR3 is TGTGCCAGCAGTTTATTAGCGGGGAGCCACGAGCAGTACTTC. The rearrangement links TRBV27 to TRBJ2-7; 8 bases line up with TRBD2. The germline CDR1 and CDR2 sequences are MNHEY and SMNVEV (reference sequence). This CDR3 is 14 amino acids long. The V and J ends lost 1 base and 5 bases, in that order; junction bases with no gene match: 4.

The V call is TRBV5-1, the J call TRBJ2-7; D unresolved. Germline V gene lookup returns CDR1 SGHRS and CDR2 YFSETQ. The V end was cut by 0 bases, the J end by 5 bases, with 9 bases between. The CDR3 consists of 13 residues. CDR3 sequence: CASSLEWSNEQYF. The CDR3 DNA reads TGCGCCAGCAGCTTGGAGTGGTCTAACGAGCAGTACTTC.

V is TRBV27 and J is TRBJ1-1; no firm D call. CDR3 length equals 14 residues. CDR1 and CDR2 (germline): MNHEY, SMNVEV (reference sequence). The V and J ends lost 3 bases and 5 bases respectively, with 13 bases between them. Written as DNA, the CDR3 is TGTGCCAGCAGTTTCATTGAGGGCCGGACTGAAGCTTTCTTT. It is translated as CASSFIEGRTEAFF.

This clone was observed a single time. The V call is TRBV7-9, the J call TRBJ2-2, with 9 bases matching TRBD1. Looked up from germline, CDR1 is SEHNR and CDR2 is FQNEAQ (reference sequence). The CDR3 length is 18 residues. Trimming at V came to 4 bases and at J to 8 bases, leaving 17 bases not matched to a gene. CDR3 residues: CASSSLGTGFLMAGELFF. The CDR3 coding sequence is TGTGCCAGCAGCTCCCTCGGGACAGGGTTCCTGATGGCTGGGGAGCTGTTTTTT.

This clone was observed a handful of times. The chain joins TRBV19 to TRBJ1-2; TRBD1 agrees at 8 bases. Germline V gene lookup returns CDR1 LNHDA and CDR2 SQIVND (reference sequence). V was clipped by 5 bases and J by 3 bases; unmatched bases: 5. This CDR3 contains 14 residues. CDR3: CASSLQGADYGYTF. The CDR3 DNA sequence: TGTGCCAGTAGTCTCCAGGGGGCGGACTATGGCTACACCTTC. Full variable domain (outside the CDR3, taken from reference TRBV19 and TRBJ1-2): DGGITQSPKYLFRKEGQNVTLSCEQNLNHDAMYWYRQDPGQGLRLIYYSQIVNDFQKGDIAEGYSVSREKKESFPLTVTSAQKNPTAFYLCASSLQGADYGYTFGSGTRLTVV.

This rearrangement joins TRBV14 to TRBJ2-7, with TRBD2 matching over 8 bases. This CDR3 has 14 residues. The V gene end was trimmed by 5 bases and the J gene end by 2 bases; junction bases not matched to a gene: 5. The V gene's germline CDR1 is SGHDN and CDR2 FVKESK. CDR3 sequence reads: CASSYQRGTYEQYF. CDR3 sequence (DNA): TGTGCCAGCAGCTACCAGCGGGGGACCTACGAGCAGTACTTC. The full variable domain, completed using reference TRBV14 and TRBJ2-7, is EAGVTQFPSHSVIEKGQTVTLRCDPISGHDNLYWYRRVMGKEIKFLLHFVKESKQDESGMPNNRFLAERTGGTYSTLKVQPAELEDSGVYFCASSYQRGTYEQYFGPGTRLTVT.

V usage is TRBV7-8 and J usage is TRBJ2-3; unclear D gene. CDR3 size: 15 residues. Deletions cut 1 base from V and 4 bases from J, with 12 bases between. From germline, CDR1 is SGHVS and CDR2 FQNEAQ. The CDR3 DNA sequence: TGTGCCAGCAGCTTAGGGCCCCTGGTCTCAGATACGCAGTATTTT. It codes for CASSLGPLVSDTQYF.